This T cell receptor (beta chain) appears in the sequencing data of a study of blood T cells in healthy people across ages (dated by TCRdb to between 2014 and 2016). For context, the study as a whole: In model experiments, roughly one uniquely barcoded TCR beta cDNA molecule per two T cells was captured by template switching. To track age-related changes in TCR beta repertoire diversity, the study relied on deep sequencing normalized with unique cDNA molecular identifiers. Four age groups were formed from the donors: young (average 16 years), middle-aged (just under 40), aged (about 68) and long-lived (approximately 78). Donors of different ages were randomly distributed across sequencing lanes to avoid experimental bias. For two donors (one aged 18 to 30 and one aged 80 or older), the study analyzed two additional independent replicas of 1 million unique cDNA reads from the same blood draw. Study-wide findings and limitations: Estimates of total diversity based on one million sequenced T cells were considered lower bounds and underestimates. Observed TCR beta diversity per million T cells fell roughly linearly with age, and a significant reduction was already apparent by age around 39. Observed TCR beta diversity correlated strongly with the percentage of naive T cells measured by flow cytometry. Donor CMV infection status was unknown, potentially confounding age-related changes in expanded clonotypes. Compared with the aged group, more naive CD4+ T cells, fewer expanded clones and increased TCR diversity were shown by the long-lived group, suggesting age selection. Conclusive comparison of naive and antigen-experienced compartments was prevented by the profiling of bulk unsorted PBMCs.

Taken from cysteine to phenylalanine, the CDR3 has 16 residues. Only the CDR3 DNA is retained, 48 bases long and in frame from the first base. The germline V gene (reference sequence) provides CDR1 LNHNV and CDR2 YYDKDF. Here V drops 4 bases and J drops 14 bases, and the junction holds 20 bases not matched to any gene. About this clonotype: Its antigen is still unknown. No much larger clone is present one base from it, and per-base qualities are unavailable.

The library was obtained by 5' RACE. The sequencer listed for this sample is Illumina HiSeq 2500. The second PCR ran for about 6 to 11 cycles and used a J-beta primer mix along with a sample-barcoded 5' primer. A unique molecular identifier was introduced onto each TCR beta cDNA molecule by a template-switch 5' adaptor carrying 12 random nucleotides. Each sample yielded at least 2.5 million CDR3-containing paired-end reads. First-strand cDNA was synthesized from all RNA with the Mint cDNA synthesis kit, primed by a TRBC-specific oligonucleotide. All cDNA was treated with uracil-DNA glycosylase and then went through a first 18-cycle PCR with the universal primers M1SS and BC2_uni_R. From the authors' description of their analysis: Each sample was normalized by randomly selecting 1 million high-quality reads, each carrying a distinct molecular identifier. Instead of being binned into consensus sequences, reads that shared molecular identifiers were thrown out. MiTCR, run with a Q25 quality threshold and the strictest error-elimination algorithm, handled CDR3 identification, clonotype clustering and error correction. A nonparametric unseen species model with Euler transformation was used to estimate lower-bound total TCR beta diversity. Starting from the raw public reads, TCRdb applied fastp trimming at Q25, assembled clones with MiXCR and retained in-frame beta chains. Entries that share a CDR3 protein sequence are merged under the most common genes and DNA. For this entry, the V and J calls and clone size follow TCRdb and not the study's own pipeline. This sample holds 700,000 to 900,000 distinct CDR3 sequences; about 48% were observed only once. The biggest ten clones account for approximately 41% of the sample.

The donors were about 40 Caucasian individuals from Russia, aged roughly 6 to 95 years, who were systemically healthy. Approximately 10 milliliters of peripheral blood were collected from each donor into EDTA-treated Vacutainer tubes. PBMCs were isolated by Ficoll-Paque density-gradient centrifugation, with at least 6 million obtained per sample. Trizol reagent was used to extract total RNA from PBMCs, with at least 5 micrograms per sample. For every donor, an aliquot of PBMCs went through flow cytometry to measure the percentages of naive CD45RAhigh/CD27high T cells. The origin of this receptor is an elderly man in good health. The sequence joins TRBV15 to TRBJ2-3, with 8 bases aligning to TRBD2. Sequencing was performed on blood. The sequenced DNA is TGTGCCACCAGCATAACTAGCGGCTCCGGGCACAGATACGCGTATTTT. It is translated as CATSITSGSGHRYAYF.